This record concerns one T cell receptor (beta chain) sequence. Antigen specificity is unknown. This CDR3 contains 14 residues. V lost 2 bases and J lost 7, with 12 bases in between. Germline CDR1 reads SNHLY; CDR2 reads FYNNEI. The primer mix had 60 Vbeta and 13 Jbeta primers. Measured with immunoSEQ multiplex PCR; TCRdb has only the in-frame clones, and not every one. This sample has some 130,000 clones; approximately 70% occur once, and the top ten carry about 1.5%. The data are from a study of cytomegalovirus exposure and HLA in healthy donors. About the research overall: Genotyping of 400 or so donors showed that 80% to 85% belonged to the Caucasian-associated ancestry cluster.

Study outcomes and limitations: In a later analysis, HLA-associated beta chains showed higher expansion and lower generation probabilities than comparable chains.

The clonotype originates from a human donor in good health. Sequenced: PBMCs. The chain joins TRBV2 to TRBJ1-5, with D perhaps TRBD1 (6 bases). CDR3 sequence reads: CASSETDRRQPQHF. The CDR3 coding sequence is TGTGCCAGCAGTGAAACGGACAGAAGGCAGCCCCAGCATTTT.